This T cell receptor (beta chain) was retrieved from a study of regulatory T cells in long-lasting Graves disease. Overall study: Over 5 years of antithyroid drugs plus positive TSH receptor antibodies defined persistent Graves' disease. Study-level points and caveats: There was favoring of TRBV28, TRBJ1-2 and TRBJ2-5 in persistent disease.

This clonotype has ten or more counts. No antigen is known for it. As to time point: persistent/refractory GD, antithyroid drugs over 5 years with positive TRAb. From RNA extracted from PBMCs, the TCR library was made. Looked up from germline, CDR1 is MNHNS and CDR2 is SASEGT. Trimming stripped 4 bases from V and 5 bases from J, with 9 bases between. CDR3 size: 12 residues. TCR beta libraries were built with iRepertoire HTBI primers and Arm-PCR of CDR3 regions. Each CDR3 protein gets one entry after TCRdb re-called the multiplex PCR reads with MiXCR. Of about 460,000 distinct CDR3 sequences in the sample, approximately 22% were seen once.

The rearrangement links TRBV6-1 to TRBJ2-7; no firm D call. The TCR originated in a female donor with Graves disease. The sequencing used peripheral blood mononuclear cells (PBMCs), collected when the disease was refractory, from a patient treated with antithyroid drugs. CDR3 DNA: TGTGCCAGCAGTGCAAACAGCAACGAGCAGTACTTC. Protein: CASSANSNEQYF.